One and the same sample provided the 23 T cell receptor beta chains below, sequenced in a study of T-cell memory formation after mild COVID-19. TCRdb called the 5' RACE reads again in MiXCR, with one record for every CDR3 protein. The sample includes around 7,000 distinct CDR3 sequences, approximately 31% of them seen just once. The sample taken for sequencing was PBMCs or a T cell subset sorted from them (not recorded which). The receptor source for this set is an adult woman who had mild COVID-19 (a few samples of this study predate the infection). Cell type and time point are not known.

By share, this clonotype counts as medium-sized (0.01 to 0.1%). The genes are TRBV7-9 and TRBJ2-7, with 7 bases lining up with TRBD2. With V trimmed by 5 bases and J by 3 bases, 4 bases remained unmatched. The germline CDR1 and CDR2 sequences are SEHNR and FQNEAQ (reference sequence). The CDR3 is 13 amino acids. CDR3 DNA: TGTGCCAGCAGCAGCGGGGTTCTCTACGAGCAGTACTTC. Its protein is CASSSGVLYEQYF. Full variable domain (rest looked up from reference TRBV7-9 and TRBJ2-7): DTGVSQNPRHKITKRGQNVTFRCDPISEHNRLYWYRQTLGQGPEFLTYFQNEAQLEKSRLLSDRFSAERPKGSFSTLEIQRTEQGDSAMYLCASSSGVLYEQYFGPGTRLTVT.

This clonotype was picked up many times. The chain carries TRBV6-2 or TRBV6-3 and TRBJ2-1; tentatively, D is TRBD2 (5 bases). V was clipped by 6 bases and J by 3 bases, with 12 bases between them. Per the germline V gene, CDR1 is MNHEY and CDR2 is SVGEGT. The CDR3 has 14 amino acids. The CDR3 sequence is CASRSLTNYNEQFF. The DNA for the CDR3 is TGTGCCAGCAGGTCTTTGACTAACTACAATGAGCAGTTCTTC.

This clonotype showed up many times. This chain connects TRBV30 to TRBJ2-6, with no clear D. The CDR3 length is 15 residues. Trimming took 3 bases from V and 0 from J, leaving 9 bases between them. From germline, CDR1 is GTSNPN and CDR2 SVGIG (reference sequence). CDR3 DNA: TGTGCCTGGAGAAAAGGCGACTCTGGGGCCAACGTCCTGACTTTC. It encodes CAWRKGDSGANVLTF.

This clonotype was recorded many times. The chain uses TRBV6-5 and TRBJ1-2; D is ambiguous. V was shortened by 8 bases and J by 9 bases, with 13 bases between the two germline ends. Germline lookup yields CDR1 MNHEY and CDR2 SVGAGI. The length of the CDR3 is 11 residues. The chain's CDR3 is CASARSGRYTF. The CDR3 region has the DNA TGTGCCAGCGCCCGATCTGGGCGCTACACCTTC.

The V call is TRBV6-1, the J call TRBJ2-5; D perhaps matches TRBD2 (6 bases). Per the germline V gene, CDR1 is MNHNS and CDR2 is SASEGT. The ends were cut back, 5 bases at V and 1 base at J, with 8 bases in the middle. The CDR3 contains 13 residues. CDR3 sequence: CASSYSGQETQYF. The CDR3, as DNA: TGTGCCAGCAGTTATAGCGGCCAAGAGACCCAGTACTTC.

This clonotype was counted many times. V usage is TRBV5-6 and J usage is TRBJ1-5; D is ambiguous. V gave up 0 bases and J gave up 2 bases, with 12 bases separating them. This CDR3 is built from 16 residues. CDR1 SGHDT and CDR2 YYEEEE come from the germline V gene. CDR3: CASSLGARGRNQPQHF. The CDR3 DNA reads as TGTGCCAGCAGCTTGGGTGCCCGAGGGCGCAATCAGCCCCAGCATTTT.

By proportion, this clonotype is medium-sized (0.01 to 0.1%). V and J are TRBV12-3 or TRBV12-4 and TRBJ1-1; no firm D call. V dropped 0 bases and J dropped 3 bases, with 17 bases sitting between them. This CDR3 comprises 17 residues. Here the CDR3 reads CASSLANYRTSHTEAFF. DNA for the CDR3: TGTGCCAGCAGTTTAGCGAACTATCGGACGTCGCACACTGAAGCTTTCTTT.

The chain combines TRBV5-1 with TRBJ1-2; the D gene is possibly TRBD1 (6 bases). There are 15 residues in the CDR3. Trimming removed 0 bases at V and 4 bases at J, with 13 bases between. Germline values: CDR1 SGHRS, CDR2 YFSETQ. The CDR3 coding sequence is TGCGCCAGCAGCTTGGGGGGGCGCTTACTCTATGGCTACACCTTC. Protein product: CASSLGGRLLYGYTF.

The CDR3 DNA reads as TGTGCCAGCAGCCAAGGGCAGCCTTTCTACGAGCAGTACTTC. Its translation: CASSQGQPFYEQYF. The chain uses TRBV3-1 and TRBJ2-7, with D unresolved. Germline V gene sequence: CDR1 LGHDT, CDR2 YNNKEL (reference sequence). Trimming pared 1 base from V and 3 bases from J, leaving 10 bases between. The CDR3 spans 14 residues.

This clonotype was recorded many times. The chain couples TRBV7-6 to TRBJ1-2; D might be TRBD1 (6 bases). This CDR3 contains 13 residues. Germline V gene lookup returns CDR1 SGHVS and CDR2 FNYEAQ. Trimming removed 5 bases from V and 4 bases from J, with 11 bases in between. CDR3 nucleotide sequence: TGTGCCAGCAGCCAAGAACAGGGCTATGGCTACACCTTC. Translated: CASSQEQGYGYTF.

This rearrangement joins TRBV7-3 to TRBJ2-2, with D hard to call. Trimming left V 5 bases short and J 0 bases short, with 7 bases between. Germline V CDR1 and CDR2: SGHTA, FQGTGA. The CDR3 loop spans 14 amino acids. The CDR3 DNA is TGTGCCAGCAGCATGTTGCCGAACACCGGGGAGCTGTTTTTT. Its protein is CASSMLPNTGELFF.

This clonotype was detected ten times or more. The genes are TRBV9 and TRBJ2-7; the D gene is possibly TRBD2 (6 bases). The V and J ends lost 0 bases and 3 bases respectively, with 19 bases between them. Germline V gene sequence: CDR1 SGDLS, CDR2 YYNGEE. The CDR3 runs 17 residues. The CDR3 reads CASSVGSTLSGVYEQYF. The DNA for the CDR3 is TGTGCCAGCAGCGTAGGGTCTACGCTTAGCGGAGTCTACGAGCAGTACTTC.

This clonotype is labeled medium-sized. The J gene is TRBJ1-2, the V gene TRBV12-3 or TRBV12-4; maybe TRBD1 (5 bases). CDR3 length: 18 amino acids. V was clipped by 5 bases and J by 5 bases, with 27 bases between them. The CDR3 nucleotides read TGTGCCAGCAGTCTATCCTCTGACTCAACGAGGGGATCGTATGGCTACACCTTC. Translation: CASSLSSDSTRGSYGYTF.

This clonotype is medium-sized by share. The chain joins TRBV15 to TRBJ2-3, with 8 bases that match TRBD2. CDR1 is LNHNV, CDR2 YYDKDF, per germline (reference sequence). This CDR3 region has 15 residues. Losses at the gene ends were 6 bases for V and 3 bases for J; bases not matched to a gene: 8. CDR3: CATSPTGGSTDTQYF. The CDR3 coding sequence is TGTGCCACCAGTCCCACGGGGGGGTCAACAGATACGCAGTATTTT.

The V and J genes are TRBV16 and TRBJ2-7, with a tentative D call TRBD2 (5 bases). CDR3 size: 15 residues. Trimming pared 0 bases from V and 2 bases from J, leaving 11 bases between. Germline values: CDR1 KGHSY, CDR2 FQNENV. CDR3 in DNA: TGTGCCAGCAGCCAATCCGACGGGATGGCCTACGAGCAGTACTTC. As protein: CASSQSDGMAYEQYF. Full variable domain (missing parts from reference TRBV16 and TRBJ2-7): GEEVAQTPKHLVRGEGQKAKLYCAPIKGHSYVFWYQQVLKNEFKFLISFQNENVFDETGMPKERFSAKCLPNSPCSLEIQATKLEDSAVYFCASSQSDGMAYEQYFGPGTRLTVT.

As DNA, the CDR3 is TGTGCCAGTCTCGCGGGCCGTGAAGCTTTCTTT. As protein: CASLAGREAFF. V is TRBV12-3 or TRBV12-4 and J is TRBJ1-1; no definite D call. Trimming stripped 9 bases from V and 7 bases from J, with 12 bases between. The CDR3 extends over 11 amino acids.

This clonotype was seen many times. This rearrangement joins TRBV5-5 to TRBJ2-1; D possibly corresponds to TRBD1 (5 bases). The V end was cut by 0 bases, the J end by 2 bases, with 12 bases between. The CDR3 has 16 amino acids. The V gene's germline CDR1 is SGHKS and CDR2 YYEKEE (reference sequence). Written as DNA, the CDR3 is TGTGCCAGCAGCTTGGCCCAGGGCTACCCCTACAATGAGCAGTTCTTC. This codes for CASSLAQGYPYNEQFF.

This clonotype was detected ten times or more. The chain has TRBV27 and TRBJ2-1; D gene uncertain. CDR1 and CDR2 from the germline V gene are MNHEY and SMNVEV (reference sequence). This CDR3 is 15 amino acids long. Trimming shortened V by 4 bases and J by 0 bases, and 10 bases separated the two germline ends. The CDR3 region has the DNA TGTGCCAGCAGTTCATTAATGAGCTCCTACAATGAGCAGTTCTTC. Translating it yields CASSSLMSSYNEQFF.

This clonotype is categorized as medium-sized. The chain couples TRBV25-1 to TRBJ2-3; 8 bases match TRBD2. The V gene end was trimmed by 5 bases and the J gene end by 5 bases; junction bases not matched to a gene: 12. The germline V gene has CDR1 MGHDK and CDR2 SYGVNS. This CDR3 comprises 16 residues. The CDR3, as DNA: TGTGCCAGCAGTCCTCTGAGTAGCGGGACGGGAGATACGCAGTATTTT. Translating gives CASSPLSSGTGDTQYF. Drawing the rest from reference TRBV25-1 and TRBJ2-3, the complete variable domain is EADIYQTPRYLVIGTGKKITLECSQTMGHDKMYWYQQDPGMELHLIHYSYGVNSTEKGDLSSESTVSRIRTEHFPLTLESARPSHTSQYLCASSPLSSGTGDTQYFGPGTRLTVL.

This clonotype was detected ten times or more. The chain has TRBV7-9 and TRBJ1-5; D not resolved. This CDR3 comprises 16 residues. V was shortened by 3 bases and J by 0 bases, with 12 bases between the two germline ends. Germline CDR1 and CDR2: SEHNR and FQNEAQ (reference sequence). The CDR3 loop reads CASSFNGSYSNQPQHF. The CDR3 DNA is TGTGCCAGCAGCTTCAATGGGTCTTATAGCAATCAGCCCCAGCATTTT.

This clonotype is medium-sized by share. The CDR3 loop is CASSLSGLKAKNIQYF. CDR3 coding DNA: TGTGCCAGCAGCTTATCGGGGTTGAAGGCCAAAAACATTCAGTACTTC. V usage is TRBV7-9 and J usage is TRBJ2-4; tentative D call: TRBD2 (5 bases). This CDR3 contains 16 residues. Germline V CDR1 and CDR2: SEHNR, FQNEAQ (reference sequence). V lost 2 bases, J lost 1 base, and 12 bases lay in between. The full variable domain, completed using reference TRBV7-9 and TRBJ2-4, is DTGVSQNPRHKITKRGQNVTFRCDPISEHNRLYWYRQTLGQGPEFLTYFQNEAQLEKSRLLSDRFSAERPKGSFSTLEIQRTEQGDSAMYLCASSLSGLKAKNIQYFGAGTRLSVL.

The table lists this clonotype with many counts. The chain couples TRBV6-5 to TRBJ2-2, with TRBD1 matching over 11 bases. The CDR3 is made up of 17 amino acids. The germline V gene has CDR1 MNHEY and CDR2 SVGAGI. J lost 8 bases, V lost 0 bases, and 8 bases had no gene match. CDR3 amino acids: CASSYSAGTGGEGELFF. CDR3 in DNA: TGTGCCAGCAGTTACTCTGCCGGGACAGGGGGGGAGGGGGAGCTGTTTTTT.

This clonotype was picked up many times. The rearrangement uses TRBV6-2 or TRBV6-3 and TRBJ2-4, with D unresolved. V dropped 4 bases and J dropped 0 bases, with 13 bases sitting between them. The CDR3 consists of 16 residues. Per germline, CDR1 MNHEY and CDR2 SVGEGT. This chain's CDR3 is CASSSPPHLAKNIQYF. Here the CDR3 DNA reads TGTGCCAGCAGTTCTCCCCCTCATCTAGCCAAAAACATTCAGTACTTC.